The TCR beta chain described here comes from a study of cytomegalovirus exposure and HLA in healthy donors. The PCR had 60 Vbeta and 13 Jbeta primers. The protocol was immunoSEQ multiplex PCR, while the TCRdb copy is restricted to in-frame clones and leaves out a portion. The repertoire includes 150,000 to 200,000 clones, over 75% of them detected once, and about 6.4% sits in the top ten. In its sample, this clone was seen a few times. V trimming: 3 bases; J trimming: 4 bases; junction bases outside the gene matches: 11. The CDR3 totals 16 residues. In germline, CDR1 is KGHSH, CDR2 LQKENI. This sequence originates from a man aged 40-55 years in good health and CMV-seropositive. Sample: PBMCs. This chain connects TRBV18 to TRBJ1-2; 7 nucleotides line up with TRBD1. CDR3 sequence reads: CASSPAGSGGSYGYTF. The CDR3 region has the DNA TGTGCCAGCTCACCCGCGGGGTCAGGGGGATCCTATGGCTACACCTTC.